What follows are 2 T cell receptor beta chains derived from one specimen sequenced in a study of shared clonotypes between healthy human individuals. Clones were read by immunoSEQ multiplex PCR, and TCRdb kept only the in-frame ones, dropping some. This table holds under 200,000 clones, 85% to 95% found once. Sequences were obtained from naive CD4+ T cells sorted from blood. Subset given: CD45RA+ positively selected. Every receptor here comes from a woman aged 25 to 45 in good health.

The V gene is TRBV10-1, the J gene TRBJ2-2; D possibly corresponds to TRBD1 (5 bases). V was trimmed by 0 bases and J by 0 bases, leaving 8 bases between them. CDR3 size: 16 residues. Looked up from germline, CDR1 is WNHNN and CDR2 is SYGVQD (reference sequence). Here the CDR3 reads CASSESDIANTGELFF. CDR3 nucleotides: TGCGCCAGCAGTGAGTCGGACATAGCGAACACCGGGGAGCTGTTTTTT.

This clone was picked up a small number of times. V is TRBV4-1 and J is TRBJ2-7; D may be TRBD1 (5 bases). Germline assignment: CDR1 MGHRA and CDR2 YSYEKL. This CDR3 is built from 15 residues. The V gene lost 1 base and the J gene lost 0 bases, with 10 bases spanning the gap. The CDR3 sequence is CASSQAGASSYEQYF. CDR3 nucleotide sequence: TGCGCCAGCAGCCAAGCTGGGGCGTCCTCCTACGAGCAGTACTTC.